This T cell receptor beta chain was obtained from a study of identical twins. TCRdb itself ran the 5' RACE reads through MiXCR, one entry per CDR3 protein. The table records 310,000 or so distinct CDR3 sequences, less than 9% of them present only once. Whole-study results and caveats: Cross-sectional statistics underpinned the conclusions; the same donors were not followed.

This clonotype has at least ten counts. Its target is unknown. The sample was also linked to a second study, of yellow fever vaccine responses in identical twins.

This clonotype originated in a woman aged 18-35 years in good health. The sequencing input was memory (CD45RO+) T cells sorted from blood.

CDR3 protein: CASSPDRGNTGELFF. The CDR3 nucleotides are TGTGCCAGCAGTCCAGACAGGGGGAACACCGGGGAGCTGTTTTTT. The rearrangement uses TRBV12-3 or TRBV12-4 and TRBJ2-2; 8 bases are a match to TRBD1. CDR3 size: 15 residues. With 5 bases clipped from V and 1 base from J, the junction kept 3 bases outside the gene matches.